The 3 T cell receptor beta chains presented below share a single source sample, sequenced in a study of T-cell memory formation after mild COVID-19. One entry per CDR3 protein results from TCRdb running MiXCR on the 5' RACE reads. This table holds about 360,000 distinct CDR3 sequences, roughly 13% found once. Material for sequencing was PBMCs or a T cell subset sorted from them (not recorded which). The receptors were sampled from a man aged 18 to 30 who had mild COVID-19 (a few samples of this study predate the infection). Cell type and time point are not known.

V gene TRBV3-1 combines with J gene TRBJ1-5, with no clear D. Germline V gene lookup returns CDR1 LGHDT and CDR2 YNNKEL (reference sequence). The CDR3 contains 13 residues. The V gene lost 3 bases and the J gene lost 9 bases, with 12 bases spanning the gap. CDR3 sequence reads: CASSQAARGPQHF. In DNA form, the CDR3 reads TGTGCCAGCAGCCAGGCCGCCCGGGGGCCCCAGCATTTT.

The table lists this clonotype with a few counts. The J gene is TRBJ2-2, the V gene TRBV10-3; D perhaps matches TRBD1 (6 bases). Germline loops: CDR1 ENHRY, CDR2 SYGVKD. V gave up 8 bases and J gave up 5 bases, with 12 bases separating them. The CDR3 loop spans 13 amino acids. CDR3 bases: TGTGCCATCGCCCCGACAGGAACCGGGGAGCTGTTTTTT. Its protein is CAIAPTGTGELFF.

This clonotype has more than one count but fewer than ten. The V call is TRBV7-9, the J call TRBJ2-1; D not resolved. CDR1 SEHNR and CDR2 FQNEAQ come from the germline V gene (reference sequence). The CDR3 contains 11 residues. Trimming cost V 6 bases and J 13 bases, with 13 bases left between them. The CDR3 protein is CASSLGIPQFF. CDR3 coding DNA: TGTGCCAGCAGTCTGGGGATCCCCCAGTTCTTC.